This T cell receptor (beta chain) was retrieved from a study of OX40 agonist ivuxolimab in advanced cancers. About the full investigation: Ivuxolimab was a fully human IgG2 agonistic monoclonal antibody targeting the costimulatory receptor OX40 (CD134). The monotherapy dose-escalation portion (N of about 50 patients) of the phase I ivuxolimab trial is reported in the paper. Peripheral TCRbeta sequencing aimed to test whether ivuxolimab altered TCR sequence diversity and caused clonal T-cell expansion. Patients were allowed to have had prior anti-PD-1, anti-PD-L1 or anti-CTLA-4 therapy, and 40% of the dose-escalation patients had been treated with checkpoint inhibitors. Partial responses occurred in three dose-escalation patients: two with cutaneous melanoma and one with hepatocellular carcinoma. Of the 50 or so patients in dose escalation, about 20 had hepatocellular carcinoma, some 15 had melanoma, 9 had renal cell carcinoma and 9 had head and neck cancer. Intravenous ivuxolimab was administered to patients every 2 weeks at six dose levels: 0.01, 0.1, 0.3, 1.5, 3 and 10 mg/kg. The dose-escalation cohort was roughly 87% male with a mean age of approximately 60 years, ranging from roughly 23 to 85. Overall study outcomes, separate from this receptor: In partial responders in the 0.1-3.0 mg/kg groups, normalized peripheral clonal expansion was found to be among the lowest, especially among CD8+ T cells. Which antigens the clonally expanded peripheral T cells were specific for was not determined. After ivuxolimab, more expanded clones were found on average in CD8+ T cells than in CD4+ T cells. Low levels of normalized T-cell clonal expansion were also seen in some nonresponding patients. At doses of 0.1 to 3.0 mg/kg, clonal expansion of both CD4+ and CD8+ blood T cells was observed from baseline to week 6.

Trimming takes 1 base off V and 0 bases off J; junction bases not matched to a gene: 14. The germline V gene gives CDR1 as LGHNA and CDR2 as YSLEER. The cysteine opens and the phenylalanine closes a CDR3 of 20 amino acids. The read is trimmed to its CDR3 DNA, 60 bases read in frame from base 1. The trial excluded patients who had a history of autoimmune disease or who were on systemic immunosuppression. Peripheral blood for TCR sequencing was drawn from every dose cohort at baseline, at cycle 4 day 1 and at cycle 7 day 1. The samples were drawn from a first-in-human, open-label, multicenter phase I dose-escalation trial of ivuxolimab. Adults with locally advanced or metastatic melanoma, renal cell carcinoma, hepatocellular carcinoma or head and neck squamous cell carcinoma were enrolled in the trial. CD4+ and CD8+ T cells were sorted separately from peripheral blood before TCR sequencing. To sequence the TCRbeta CDR3 region, genomic DNA was isolated from the sorted cells. The immunoSEQ Assay was used for sequencing of TCRbeta CDR3 regions. This immuneACCESS table, as held by TCRdb, lists in-frame sequences with V and J called but not all clones. Of the missing ones, under half trace to an unresolved V gene in checked studies; the others have no known cause. The sample data list some 100,000 clones, and roughly 84% of these were observed just once. The leading ten clones occupy around 1.1% of the sample.

Worth noting for this clone: Its antigen specificity is not known. It has no much larger one-base neighbor in the sample; base qualities were not kept.

The starting material was CD4+ or CD8+ T cells sorted from blood, obtained in a trial of the OX40 agonist ivuxolimab. This TCR came from an adult with an advanced solid tumor such as melanoma, head and neck, liver or kidney cancer. Recombination joined TRBV4-3 with TRBJ2-1; 8 junctional bases match TRBD2. This receptor carries the CDR3 CASSQVWSSGGASSYNEQFF. The sequenced DNA: TGCGCCAGCAGCCAAGTTTGGTCCAGCGGGGGTGCTAGCTCCTACAATGAGCAGTTCTTC.